Here is one TCR beta chain with its context. Its target is unknown. Exclusion covered patients with other autoimmune diseases or uncontrolled infections (as well as pregnancy or lactation). The diagnosis was founded upon clinical symptoms, serum thyroxine, TRAb, thyroid ultrasound and orbital computed tomography. Amplified TCR beta CDR3 regions were obtained using RNA transcripts as template. Amplification began with first-round RT-PCR using HTBI primers, then second-round multiplex PCR was performed. Using its own MiXCR run on the multiplex PCR reads, TCRdb lists one record per CDR3 protein. The data hold 500,000 to 700,000 distinct CDR3 sequences, with about 20% observed a single time. This sample was taken from a study of Graves' ophthalmopathy and Graves' hyperthyroidism. Findings of the study overall: Blood also contained most of the expanded thyroid clonotypes above 0.001 frequency. With around 88% sensitivity and over 65% specificity, a 13-signature model separated ophthalmopathy from stable hyperthyroidism.

V dropped 3 bases and J dropped 6 bases, with 12 bases sitting between them. The CDR3 loop spans 14 amino acids. The sequencing input was peripheral blood. This receptor was taken from a young woman with stable Graves' hyperthyroidism. Some clones in this sample may be carry-over from other donors' samples. The chain joins TRBV12-3 or TRBV12-4 to TRBJ1-5; D is perhaps TRBD1 (5 bases). CDR3 amino acids: CASSFLGAGQPQHF. The CDR3 coding sequence is TGTGCCAGCAGTTTTTTAGGGGCGGGTCAGCCCCAGCATTTT.